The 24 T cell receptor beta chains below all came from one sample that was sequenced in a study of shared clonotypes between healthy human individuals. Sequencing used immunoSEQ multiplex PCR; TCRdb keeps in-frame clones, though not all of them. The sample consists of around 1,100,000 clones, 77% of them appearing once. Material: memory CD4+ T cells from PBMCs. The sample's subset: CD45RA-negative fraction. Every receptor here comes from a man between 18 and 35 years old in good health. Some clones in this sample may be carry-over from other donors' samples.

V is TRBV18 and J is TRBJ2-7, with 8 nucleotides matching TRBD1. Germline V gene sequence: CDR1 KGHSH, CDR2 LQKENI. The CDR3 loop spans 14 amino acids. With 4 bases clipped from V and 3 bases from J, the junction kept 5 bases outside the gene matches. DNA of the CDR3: TGTGCCAGCTCACGGGGACAGGCTATCTACGAGCAGTACTTC. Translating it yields CASSRGQAIYEQYF.

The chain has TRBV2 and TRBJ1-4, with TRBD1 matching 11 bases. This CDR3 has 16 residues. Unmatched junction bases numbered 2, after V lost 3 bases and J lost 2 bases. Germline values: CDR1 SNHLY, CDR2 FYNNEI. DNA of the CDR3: TGTGCCAGCAGTGAGGACAGGGGGCGGACTAATGAAAAACTGTTTTTT. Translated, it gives CASSEDRGRTNEKLFF.

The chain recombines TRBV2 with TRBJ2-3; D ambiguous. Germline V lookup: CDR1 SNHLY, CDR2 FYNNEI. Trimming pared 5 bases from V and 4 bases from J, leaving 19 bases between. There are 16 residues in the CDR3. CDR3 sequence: CASSLRRSVGPDTQYF. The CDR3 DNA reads TGTGCCAGCAGTTTGAGGCGCTCCGTCGGGCCAGATACGCAGTATTTT.

The CDR3 loop reads CASSHPSRAKNIQYF. The CDR3 region has the DNA TGTGCCAGCAGCCATCCTTCCCGAGCCAAAAACATTCAGTACTTC. The chain carries TRBV28 and TRBJ2-4; D is ambiguous. Trimming left V 6 bases short and J 0 bases short, with 12 bases between. CDR1 is MDHEN and CDR2 is SYDVKM in the germline V gene. The CDR3 loop spans 15 amino acids.

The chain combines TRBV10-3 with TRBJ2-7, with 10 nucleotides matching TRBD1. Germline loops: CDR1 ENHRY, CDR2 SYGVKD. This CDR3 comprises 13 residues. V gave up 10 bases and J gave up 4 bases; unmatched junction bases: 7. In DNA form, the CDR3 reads TGTGCCACCGCGGGACAGGGGCGGTACGAGCAGTACTTC. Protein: CATAGQGRYEQYF.

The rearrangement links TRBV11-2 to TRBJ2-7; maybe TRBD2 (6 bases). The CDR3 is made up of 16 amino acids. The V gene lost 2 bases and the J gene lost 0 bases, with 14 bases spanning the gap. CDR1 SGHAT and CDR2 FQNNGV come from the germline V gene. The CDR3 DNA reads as TGTGCCAGCAGCTTACCACCGGGACTCAGCTCCTACGAGCAGTACTTC. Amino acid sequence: CASSLPPGLSSYEQYF.

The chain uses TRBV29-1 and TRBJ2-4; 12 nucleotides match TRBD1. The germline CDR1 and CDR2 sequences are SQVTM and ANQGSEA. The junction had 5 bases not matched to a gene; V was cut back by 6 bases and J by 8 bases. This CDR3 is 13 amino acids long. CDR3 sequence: CSVGTGGPDIQYF. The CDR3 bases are TGCAGCGTCGGGACAGGGGGCCCGGACATTCAGTACTTC. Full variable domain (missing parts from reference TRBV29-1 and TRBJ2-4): SAVISQKPSRDICQRGTSLTIQCQVDSQVTMMFWYRQQPGQSLTLIATANQGSEATYESGFVIDKFPISRPNLTFSTLTVSNMSPEDSSIYLCSVGTGGPDIQYFGAGTRLSVL.

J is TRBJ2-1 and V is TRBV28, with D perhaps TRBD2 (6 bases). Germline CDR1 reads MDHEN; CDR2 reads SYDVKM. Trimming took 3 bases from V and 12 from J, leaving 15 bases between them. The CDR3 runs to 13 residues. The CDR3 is CASSFGGGIGQFF. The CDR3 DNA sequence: TGTGCCAGCAGTTTCGGTGGCGGGATCGGGCAGTTCTTC.

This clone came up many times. CDR3 in amino acids: CASSQDHGTRYNEQFF. CDR3 nucleotide sequence: TGTGCCAGCAGCCAAGATCACGGGACTAGGTACAATGAGCAGTTCTTC. The rearrangement uses TRBV4-2 and TRBJ2-1; 8 bases map to TRBD2. With V trimmed by 0 bases and J by 4 bases, 5 bases remained unmatched. CDR3 length: 16 residues. CDR1 is LGHNA, CDR2 YNFKEQ, per germline.

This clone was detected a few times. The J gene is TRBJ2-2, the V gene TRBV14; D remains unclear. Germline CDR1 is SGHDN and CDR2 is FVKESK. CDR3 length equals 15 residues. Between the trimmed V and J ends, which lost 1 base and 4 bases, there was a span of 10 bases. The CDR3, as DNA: TGTGCCAGCAGCCAAGGGCAGGTACTCACCGGGGAGCTGTTTTTT. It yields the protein CASSQGQVLTGELFF. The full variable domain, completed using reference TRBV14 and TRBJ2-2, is EAGVTQFPSHSVIEKGQTVTLRCDPISGHDNLYWYRRVMGKEIKFLLHFVKESKQDESGMPNNRFLAERTGGTYSTLKVQPAELEDSGVYFCASSQGQVLTGELFFGEGSRLTVL.

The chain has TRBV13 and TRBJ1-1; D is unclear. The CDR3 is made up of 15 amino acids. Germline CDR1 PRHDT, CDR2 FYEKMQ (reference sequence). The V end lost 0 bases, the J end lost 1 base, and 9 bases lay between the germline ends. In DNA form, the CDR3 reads TGTGCCAGCAGCTTAGGCCGAGGGAAGAACACTGAAGCTTTCTTT. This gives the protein CASSLGRGKNTEAFF.

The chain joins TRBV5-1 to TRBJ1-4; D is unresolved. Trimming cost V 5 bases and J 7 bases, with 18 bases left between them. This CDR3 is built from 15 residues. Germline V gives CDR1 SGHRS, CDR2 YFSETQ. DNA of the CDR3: TGCGCCAGCAGTTACAATCCGTTCGGACCTGAAAAACTGTTTTTT. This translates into CASSYNPFGPEKLFF.

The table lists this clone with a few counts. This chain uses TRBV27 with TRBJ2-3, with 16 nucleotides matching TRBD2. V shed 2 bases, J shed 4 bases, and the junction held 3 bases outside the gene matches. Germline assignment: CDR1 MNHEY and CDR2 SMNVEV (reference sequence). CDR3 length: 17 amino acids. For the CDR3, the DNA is TGTGCCAGCAGTTTACCGGGACTAGCGGGAGGGCCAGATACGCAGTATTTT. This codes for CASSLPGLAGGPDTQYF.

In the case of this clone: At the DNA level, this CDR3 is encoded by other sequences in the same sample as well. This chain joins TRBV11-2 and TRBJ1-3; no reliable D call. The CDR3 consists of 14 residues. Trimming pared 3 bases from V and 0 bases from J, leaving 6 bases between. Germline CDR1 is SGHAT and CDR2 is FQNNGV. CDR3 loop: CASSLVSSGNTIYF. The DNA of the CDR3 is TGTGCCAGCAGCTTGGTCAGCTCTGGAAACACCATATATTTT.

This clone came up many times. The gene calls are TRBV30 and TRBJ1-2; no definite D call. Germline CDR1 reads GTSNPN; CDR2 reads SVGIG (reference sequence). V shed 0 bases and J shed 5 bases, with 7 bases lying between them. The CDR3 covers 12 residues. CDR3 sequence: CAWSVSGYGYTF. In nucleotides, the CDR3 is TGTGCCTGGAGTGTATCTGGGTATGGCTACACCTTC.

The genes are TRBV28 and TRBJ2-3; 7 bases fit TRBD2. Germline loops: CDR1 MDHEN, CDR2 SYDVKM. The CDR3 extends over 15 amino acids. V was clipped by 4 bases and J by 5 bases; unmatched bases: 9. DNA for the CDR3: TGTGCCAGCAGTTCTCGTAAGCGGGAAAGAGATACGCAGTATTTT. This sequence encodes CASSSRKRERDTQYF.

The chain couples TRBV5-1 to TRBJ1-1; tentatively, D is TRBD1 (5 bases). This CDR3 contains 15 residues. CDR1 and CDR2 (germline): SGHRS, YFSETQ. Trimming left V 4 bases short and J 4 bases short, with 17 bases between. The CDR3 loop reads CASSPSVQGVTEAFF. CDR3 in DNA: TGCGCCAGCAGCCCGAGTGTGCAGGGCGTCACTGAAGCTTTCTTT.

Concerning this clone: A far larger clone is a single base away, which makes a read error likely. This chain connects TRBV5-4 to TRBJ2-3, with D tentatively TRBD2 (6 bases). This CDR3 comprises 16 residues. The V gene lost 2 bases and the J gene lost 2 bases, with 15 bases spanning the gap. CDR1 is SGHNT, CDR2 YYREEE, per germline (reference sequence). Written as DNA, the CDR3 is TGTGCCAGCAGCTTCGTCTGGGAGGCCACCACAGATACGCAGTATTTT. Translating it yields CASSFVWEATTDTQYF.

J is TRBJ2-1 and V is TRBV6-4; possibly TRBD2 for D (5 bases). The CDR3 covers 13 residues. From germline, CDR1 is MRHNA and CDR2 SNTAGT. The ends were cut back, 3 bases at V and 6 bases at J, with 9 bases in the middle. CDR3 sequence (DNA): TGTGCCAGCAGTGAGGGAGAATCCAATGAGCAGTTCTTC. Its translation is CASSEGESNEQFF.

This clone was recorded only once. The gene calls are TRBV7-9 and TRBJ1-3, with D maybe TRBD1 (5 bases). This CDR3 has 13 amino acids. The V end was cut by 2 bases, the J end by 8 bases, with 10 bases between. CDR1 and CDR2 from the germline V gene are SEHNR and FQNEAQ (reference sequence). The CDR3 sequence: CASSLTWGDTIYF. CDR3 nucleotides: TGTGCCAGCAGCTTAACCTGGGGGGACACCATATATTTT.

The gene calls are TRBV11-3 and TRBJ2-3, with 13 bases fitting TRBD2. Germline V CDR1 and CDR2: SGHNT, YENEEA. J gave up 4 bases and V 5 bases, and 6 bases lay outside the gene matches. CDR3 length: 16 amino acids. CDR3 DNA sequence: TGTGCCAGCAGCAGCCGGACTAGCGGGAGCCCAGATACGCAGTATTTT. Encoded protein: CASSSRTSGSPDTQYF.

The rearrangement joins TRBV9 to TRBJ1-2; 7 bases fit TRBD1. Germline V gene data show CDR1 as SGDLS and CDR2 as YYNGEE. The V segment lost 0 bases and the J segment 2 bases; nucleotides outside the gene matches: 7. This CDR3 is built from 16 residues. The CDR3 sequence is CASSVGDRILNYGYTF. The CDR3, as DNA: TGTGCCAGCAGCGTAGGGGACAGAATACTCAACTATGGCTACACCTTC.

CDR3 in DNA: TGTGCCAGCAGTTACGCCGGGACAGGGTTCGGATACGAGCAGTACTTC. This gives the protein CASSYAGTGFGYEQYF. V gene TRBV6-6 combines with J gene TRBJ2-7; TRBD1 matches 9 bases. The CDR3 is 16 residues long. In germline, CDR1 is MNHNY, CDR2 SVGAGI (reference sequence). V shed 2 bases, J shed 4 bases, and the junction held 9 bases outside the gene matches.

Here the CDR3 reads CASSQGGGVEPQHF. The DNA for the CDR3 is TGTGCCAGCAGCCAAGGGGGCGGGGTGGAGCCCCAGCATTTT. The chain recombines TRBV28 with TRBJ1-5, with TRBD1 matching 7 bases. This CDR3 comprises 14 residues. Germline lookup yields CDR1 MDHEN and CDR2 SYDVKM. Unmatched junction bases numbered 10, after V lost 6 bases and J lost 8 bases.